This TCR beta chain stems from a study of T-cell reconstitution after alpha-beta-depleted transplantation in children. This CDR3 contains 14 residues. J was trimmed by 4 bases and V by 2 bases; bases with no gene match: 5. Germline loops: CDR1 SGHTA, CDR2 FQGTGA. This clonotype appeared a few times. Unique molecular identifiers were incorporated into the prepared TCRbeta library. Each CDR3 protein gets one entry after TCRdb re-called the PCR reads with MiXCR. The sample yields 250,000 to 400,000 distinct CDR3 sequences, approximately 23% seen once. The gene calls are TRBV7-3 and TRBJ2-7, with 7 bases fitting TRBD1. The sequencing here drew on PBMCs, mostly from graft donor cells, taken 180 days after TCRalphabeta/CD19-depleted stem cell transplant. This clonotype was obtained from a male patient under 18 who had a stem cell transplant for acute lymphoblastic leukemia, so the T cells may come from the graft donor. The CDR3 region has the DNA TGTGCCAGCAGCTTATTCGGGACAGATTACGAGCAGTACTTC. This codes for CASSLFGTDYEQYF.